Sequencing of this T cell receptor (beta chain) was carried out in a study of low-dose radiotherapy and immunotherapy resistance in tumors. Background on the study: Fractions of 0.5 Gy went to Cohort 1 every 2 weeks, totaling 6.5 Gy. Patients took aspirin (300 mg orally, daily) for four cycles beginning at cycle 1 day 1.

TRAV- and TRBV-specific primers were used for first-strand cDNA, which covered alpha and beta chains. TCRs underwent 20 PCR cycles of amplification with a constant-region primer and V-primer adapter. Following isolation, mRNA was amplified via in vitro transcription. TCRdb reanalysed the reads using MiXCR and keeps one entry per CDR3 protein. The table records tens of thousands of distinct CDR3 sequences, roughly 28% of them present only once. Time point noted: before trial treatment. As their treatment, donors received nivolumab, ipilimumab, aspirin, low-dose cyclophosphamide and low-dose radiotherapy. The CDR3 has 14 residues. Trimming at V came to 4 bases and at J to 6 bases, leaving 5 bases not matched to a gene.

The J gene is TRBJ2-7, the V gene TRBV12-3 or TRBV12-4; 11 bases map to TRBD1. The sample consisted of PBMCs, taken before treatment. The source of this sequence is a male donor with gallbladder cancer. The CDR3: CASSSWTGGSEQYF. In nucleotides, the CDR3 is TGTGCCAGCAGTTCTTGGACAGGGGGCTCCGAGCAGTACTTC.